The 3 T cell receptor beta chains reported below all come from one sample, sequenced in a study of cytomegalovirus exposure and HLA in healthy donors. The PCR employed 60 Vbeta primers together with 13 Jbeta primers. TCRdb's copy holds only in-frame clones and misses some; the assay was immunoSEQ multiplex PCR. The sample consists of tens of thousands of clones, 75% to 85% of them appearing once. Sequenced: PBMCs. These receptors originate from a man between 18 and 35 years old in good health and CMV-seropositive.

The V gene is TRBV6-6, the J gene TRBJ2-1; TRBD2 aligns across 12 bases. Germline lookup yields CDR1 MNHNY and CDR2 SVGAGI (reference sequence). Losses at the gene ends were 7 bases for V and 10 bases for J; bases not matched to a gene: 5. CDR3 length: 13 residues. CDR3 residues: CASTLGLAGEQFF. The CDR3 DNA reads TGTGCCAGCACCCTTGGACTAGCGGGGGAGCAGTTCTTC.

The chain carries TRBV10-3 and TRBJ2-7; D ambiguous. Germline V gene data show CDR1 as ENHRY and CDR2 as SYGVKD. Deletions cut 3 bases from V and 2 bases from J, with 5 bases between. This CDR3 comprises 12 residues. The CDR3 nucleotides read TGTGCCATCAGTGACGTAACCTACGAGCAGTACTTC. Its protein product is CAISDVTYEQYF.

V and J are TRBV7-6 and TRBJ2-7; 9 positions agree with TRBD2. CDR1 is SGHVS, CDR2 FNYEAQ, per germline. There are 15 residues in the CDR3. Trimming took 5 bases from V and 2 from J; bases not matched to a gene: 7. The chain's CDR3 is CASSGKRGATYEQYF. The CDR3, as DNA: TGTGCCAGCAGCGGGAAGCGGGGGGCCACCTACGAGCAGTACTTC.